The 14 T cell receptor beta chains in this list originate from one sample, sequenced in a study of T cells of healthy individuals. Using its own MiXCR run on the 5' RACE reads, TCRdb lists one record per CDR3 protein. Of around 98,000 distinct CDR3 sequences listed, 15% to 20% are singletons. Receptors were obtained from a human donor in good health.

The chain recombines TRBV4-2 with TRBJ1-6; unclear D gene. CDR3 length: 13 residues. Germline CDR1 is LGHNA and CDR2 is YNFKEQ. Trimming took 1 base from V and 9 from J, leaving 7 bases between them. In nucleotides, the CDR3 is TGTGCCAGCAGCCAAGTAGGCCGTTCACCCCTCCACTTT. This encodes CASSQVGRSPLHF.

In regard to this clonotype: This could be a read error, since a much larger clone is one nucleotide away. The chain recombines TRBV24-1 with TRBJ2-2; no clear D gene. The CDR3 spans 14 residues. V was shortened by 2 bases and J by 4 bases, with 7 bases between the two germline ends. The V gene's germline CDR1 is KGHDR and CDR2 SFDVKD. This CDR3 is CATSDWKSTGELFF. The CDR3 DNA reads TGTGCCACCAGTGATTGGAAGAGCACCGGGGAGCTGTTTTTT.

V is TRBV5-1 and J is TRBJ2-3; D is undetermined. The CDR3 loop spans 14 amino acids. Looked up from germline, CDR1 is SGHRS and CDR2 is YFSETQ. Trimming removed 4 bases at V and 6 bases at J, with 15 bases between. Written as DNA, the CDR3 is TGCGCCAGCAGCCCGGATGGGGTTACGGATACGCAGTATTTT. This translates into CASSPDGVTDTQYF.

This clonotype was seen a few times. The V and J genes are TRBV20-1 and TRBJ2-7; 8 bases align to TRBD2. This CDR3 region has 15 residues. V shed 5 bases, J shed 0 bases, and the junction held 9 bases outside the gene matches. Germline CDR1 DFQATT, CDR2 SNEGSKA (reference sequence). CDR3 bases: TGCAGTGCTCGAGGACTAGCCGCGAGCTCCTACGAGCAGTACTTC. Translation gives CSARGLAASSYEQYF.

J is TRBJ2-1 and V is TRBV12-3 or TRBV12-4; D call uncertain. V was clipped by 3 bases and J by 8 bases, with 11 bases between them. CDR3 length equals 13 residues. CDR3 protein: CASSFHLDHEQFF. The CDR3, as DNA: TGTGCCAGCAGTTTTCATTTAGACCATGAGCAGTTCTTC.

This clonotype was observed a few times. The chain's CDR3 is CASSFRQGAANQPQHF. As DNA, the CDR3 is TGTGCCAGCAGTTTTAGACAGGGGGCTGCCAATCAGCCCCAGCATTTT. This chain connects TRBV28 to TRBJ1-5; 10 bases match TRBD1. The J segment lost 3 bases and the V segment lost 3 bases, leaving 5 bases of the junction unmatched. Germline V gene data show CDR1 as MDHEN and CDR2 as SYDVKM. The CDR3 loop spans 16 amino acids.

This rearrangement joins TRBV7-2 to TRBJ1-4; D gene unclear. The CDR3 is 14 amino acids. From germline, CDR1 is SGHTA and CDR2 FQGNSA. Trimming stripped 4 bases from V and 0 bases from J, with 6 bases between. The CDR3: CASSYEATNEKLFF. The CDR3 DNA is TGTGCCAGCAGCTACGAAGCAACTAATGAAAAACTGTTTTTT.

This clonotype was detected ten times or more. This chain connects TRBV12-3 or TRBV12-4 to TRBJ2-1; unclear D gene. The V and J ends lost 3 bases and 8 bases respectively, with 8 bases between them. The CDR3 sequence is 12 residues long. The CDR3 sequence: CASSFVQHEQFF. DNA for the CDR3: TGTGCCAGCAGTTTTGTTCAGCATGAGCAGTTCTTC.

This clonotype showed up just a few times. The chain carries TRBV2 and TRBJ2-5; D is unclear. V was pared by 0 bases and J by 4 bases, with 3 bases between. The germline V gene encodes CDR1 SNHLY and CDR2 FYNNEI. The CDR3 loop spans 12 amino acids. The CDR3 here is CASSEALETQYF. As DNA, the CDR3 is TGTGCCAGCAGTGAAGCGTTAGAGACCCAGTACTTC.

The sample holds many counts of this clonotype. The chain has TRBV6-5 and TRBJ1-1; D is unresolved. V gave up 8 bases and J gave up 0 bases, with 10 bases separating them. CDR3 length equals 13 residues. Germline V lookup: CDR1 MNHEY, CDR2 SVGAGI. The DNA for the CDR3 is TGTGCCAGCGTTGACGTTATGAACACTGAAGCTTTCTTT. Its translation is CASVDVMNTEAFF.

The rearrangement joins TRBV7-9 to TRBJ2-3, with D possibly matching TRBD2 (5 bases). CDR3 length: 15 amino acids. Germline V gene data show CDR1 as SEHNR and CDR2 as FQNEAQ (reference sequence). V lost 5 bases, J lost 8 bases, and 20 bases lay in between. CDR3 nucleotide sequence: TGTGCCAGCAGCCCGGACGGGGTTAGCGCGGCTACGCAGTATTTT. It specifies CASSPDGVSAATQYF. The full variable domain, completed using reference TRBV7-9 and TRBJ2-3, is DTGVSQNPRHKITKRGQNVTFRCDPISEHNRLYWYRQTLGQGPEFLTYFQNEAQLEKSRLLSDRFSAERPKGSFSTLEIQRTEQGDSAMYLCASSPDGVSAATQYFGPGTRLTVL.

The chain has TRBV4-1 and TRBJ1-5; no firm D call. This CDR3 comprises 15 residues. V was cut by 2 bases and J by 3 bases, with 11 bases left in between. Germline loops: CDR1 MGHRA, CDR2 YSYEKL. The CDR3 is CASSQWAGTNQPQHF. CDR3 DNA sequence: TGCGCCAGCAGCCAATGGGCAGGCACCAATCAGCCCCAGCATTTT.

This clonotype was counted only a few times. The gene calls are TRBV4-2 and TRBJ2-7; D is perhaps TRBD2 (5 bases). The V gene's germline CDR1 is LGHNA and CDR2 YNFKEQ. V shed 5 bases and J shed 5 bases, with 22 bases lying between them. The CDR3 runs to 16 residues. CDR3 in DNA: TGTGCCAGCAGCTCCCACGGAGCGGACCCTTTGAACGAGCAGTACTTC. As protein: CASSSHGADPLNEQYF.

In DNA, the CDR3 is TGCAGTGCGCCGGACTTACTTCGCGACTACGAGCAGTACTTC. Translated, it gives CSAPDLLRDYEQYF. The chain is built from TRBV20-1 and TRBJ2-7, with a possible D match to TRBD2 (5 bases). Germline V CDR1 and CDR2: DFQATT, SNEGSKA (reference sequence). The CDR3 spans 14 residues. Trimming removed 6 bases from V and 3 bases from J, with 18 bases in between.